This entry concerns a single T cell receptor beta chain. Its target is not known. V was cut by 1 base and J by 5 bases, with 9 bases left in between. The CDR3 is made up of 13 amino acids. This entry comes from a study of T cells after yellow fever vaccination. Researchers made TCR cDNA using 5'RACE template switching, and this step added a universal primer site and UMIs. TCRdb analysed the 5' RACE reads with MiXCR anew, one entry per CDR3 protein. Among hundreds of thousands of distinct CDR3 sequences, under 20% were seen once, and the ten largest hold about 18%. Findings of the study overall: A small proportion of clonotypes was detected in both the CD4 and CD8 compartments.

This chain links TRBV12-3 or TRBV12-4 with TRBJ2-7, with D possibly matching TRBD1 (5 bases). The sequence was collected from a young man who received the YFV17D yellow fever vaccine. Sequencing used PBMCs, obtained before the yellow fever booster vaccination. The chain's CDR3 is CASSLVQGHEQYF. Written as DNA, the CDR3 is TGTGCCAGCAGTTTAGTTCAGGGCCACGAGCAGTACTTC.